This entry concerns a single T cell receptor (beta chain). As yet, its antigen is unknown. The CDR3 has 16 amino acids. From germline, CDR1 is LNHDA and CDR2 SQIVND (reference sequence). Trimming left V 2 bases short and J 6 bases short, with 17 bases between. Time point in this sample: week 35, safety follow-up. Every vaccine dose comprised 300 ug of mutant IDH1 20-mer peptide plus topical imiquimod. Each patient was administered eight vaccinations, scheduled in weeks 1, 3, 5, 7, 11, 15, 19 and 23. Sequencing was performed with immunoSEQ multiplex PCR; in TCRdb, only in-frame clones are kept and a portion is missing. The table has about 48,000 clones, around four fifths seen once. This entry belongs to a study of a mutant IDH1 vaccine in newly diagnosed glioma. The wider study: Treated patients were roughly 62% male, about 40% female, mean age around 40 years.

V gene TRBV19 combines with J gene TRBJ1-5, with a tentative D call TRBD1 (6 bases). The input for sequencing was PBMCs, taken from a glioma patient whose treatment included an IDH1 peptide vaccine. This TCR was sampled from a man aged 40-49 years with glioma. The CDR3 region is CASSISPQGSSQPQHF. The CDR3 DNA reads as TGTGCCAGTAGTATAAGTCCGCAGGGGAGTTCTCAGCCCCAGCATTTT.